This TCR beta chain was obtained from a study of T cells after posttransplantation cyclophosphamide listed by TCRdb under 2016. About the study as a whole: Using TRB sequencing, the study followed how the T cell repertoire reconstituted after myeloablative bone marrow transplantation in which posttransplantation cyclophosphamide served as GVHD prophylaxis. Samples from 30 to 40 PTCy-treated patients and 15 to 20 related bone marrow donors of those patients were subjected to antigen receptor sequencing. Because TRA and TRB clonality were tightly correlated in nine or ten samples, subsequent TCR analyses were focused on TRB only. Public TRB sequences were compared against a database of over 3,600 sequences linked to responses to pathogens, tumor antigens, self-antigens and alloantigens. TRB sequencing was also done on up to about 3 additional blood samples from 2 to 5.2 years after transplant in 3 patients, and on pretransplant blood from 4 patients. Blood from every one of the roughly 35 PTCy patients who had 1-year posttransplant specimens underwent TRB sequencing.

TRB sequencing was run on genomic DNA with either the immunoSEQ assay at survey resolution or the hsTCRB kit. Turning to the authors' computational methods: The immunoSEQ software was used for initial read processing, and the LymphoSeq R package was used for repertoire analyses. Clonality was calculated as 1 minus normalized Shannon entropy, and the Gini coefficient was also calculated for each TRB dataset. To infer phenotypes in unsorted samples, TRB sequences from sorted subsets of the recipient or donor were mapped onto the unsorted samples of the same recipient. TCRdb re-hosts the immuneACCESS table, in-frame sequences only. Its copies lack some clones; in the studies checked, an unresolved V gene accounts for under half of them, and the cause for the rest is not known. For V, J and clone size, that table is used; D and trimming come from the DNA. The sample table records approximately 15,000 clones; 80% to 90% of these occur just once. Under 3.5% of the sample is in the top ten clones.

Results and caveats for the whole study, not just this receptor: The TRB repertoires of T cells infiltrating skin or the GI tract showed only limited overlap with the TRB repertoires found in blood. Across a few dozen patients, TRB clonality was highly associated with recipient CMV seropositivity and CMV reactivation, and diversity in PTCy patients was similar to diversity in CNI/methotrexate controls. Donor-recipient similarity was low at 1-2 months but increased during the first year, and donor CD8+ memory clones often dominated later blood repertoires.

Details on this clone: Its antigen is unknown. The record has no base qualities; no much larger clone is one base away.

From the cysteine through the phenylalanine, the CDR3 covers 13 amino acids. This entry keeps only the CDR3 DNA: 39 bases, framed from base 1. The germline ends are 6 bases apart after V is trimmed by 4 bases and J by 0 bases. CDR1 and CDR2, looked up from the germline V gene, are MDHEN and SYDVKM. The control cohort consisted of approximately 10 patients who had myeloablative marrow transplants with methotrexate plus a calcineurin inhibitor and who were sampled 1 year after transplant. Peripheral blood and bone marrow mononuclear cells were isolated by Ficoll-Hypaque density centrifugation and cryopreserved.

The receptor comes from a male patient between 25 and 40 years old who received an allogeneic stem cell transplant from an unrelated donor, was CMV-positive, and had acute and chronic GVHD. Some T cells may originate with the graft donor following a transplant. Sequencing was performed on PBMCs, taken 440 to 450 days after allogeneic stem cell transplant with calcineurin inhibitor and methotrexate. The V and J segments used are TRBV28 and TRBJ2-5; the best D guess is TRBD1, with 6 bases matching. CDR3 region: CASSSGDQETQYF. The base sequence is TGTGCCAGCAGTTCAGGGGACCAAGAGACCCAGTACTTC.